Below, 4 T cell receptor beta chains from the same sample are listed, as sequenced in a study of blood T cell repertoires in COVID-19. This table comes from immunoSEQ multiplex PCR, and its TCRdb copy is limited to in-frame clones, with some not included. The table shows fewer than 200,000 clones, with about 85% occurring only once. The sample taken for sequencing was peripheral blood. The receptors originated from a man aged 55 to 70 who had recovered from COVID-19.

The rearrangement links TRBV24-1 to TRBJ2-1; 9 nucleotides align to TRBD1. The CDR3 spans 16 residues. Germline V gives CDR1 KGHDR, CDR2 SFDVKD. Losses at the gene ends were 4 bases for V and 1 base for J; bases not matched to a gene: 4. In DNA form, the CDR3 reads TGTGCCACCAGTGAAGCGGACAGGGGTTCCTACAATGAGCAGTTCTTC. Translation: CATSEADRGSYNEQFF.

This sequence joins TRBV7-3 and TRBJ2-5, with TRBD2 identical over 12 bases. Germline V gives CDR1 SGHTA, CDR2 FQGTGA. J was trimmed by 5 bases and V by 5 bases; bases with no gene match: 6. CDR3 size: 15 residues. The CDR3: CASSLRLAGVETQYF. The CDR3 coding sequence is TGTGCCAGCAGCCTCAGACTAGCGGGGGTCGAGACCCAGTACTTC.

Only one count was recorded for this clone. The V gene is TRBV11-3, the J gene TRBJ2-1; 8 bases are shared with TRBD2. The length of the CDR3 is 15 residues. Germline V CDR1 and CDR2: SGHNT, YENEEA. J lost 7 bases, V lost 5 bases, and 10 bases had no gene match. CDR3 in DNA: TGTGCCAGCAGCCCCCCGGGGGGGGCCAGGAATGAGCAGTTCTTC. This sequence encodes CASSPPGGARNEQFF.

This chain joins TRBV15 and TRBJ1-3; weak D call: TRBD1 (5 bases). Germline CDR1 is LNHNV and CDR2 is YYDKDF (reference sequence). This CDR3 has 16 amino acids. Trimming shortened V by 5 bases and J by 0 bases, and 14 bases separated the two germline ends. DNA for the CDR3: TGTGCCACCAGCGCCCGTCAGACAGACTCTGGAAACACCATATATTTT. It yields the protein CATSARQTDSGNTIYF.